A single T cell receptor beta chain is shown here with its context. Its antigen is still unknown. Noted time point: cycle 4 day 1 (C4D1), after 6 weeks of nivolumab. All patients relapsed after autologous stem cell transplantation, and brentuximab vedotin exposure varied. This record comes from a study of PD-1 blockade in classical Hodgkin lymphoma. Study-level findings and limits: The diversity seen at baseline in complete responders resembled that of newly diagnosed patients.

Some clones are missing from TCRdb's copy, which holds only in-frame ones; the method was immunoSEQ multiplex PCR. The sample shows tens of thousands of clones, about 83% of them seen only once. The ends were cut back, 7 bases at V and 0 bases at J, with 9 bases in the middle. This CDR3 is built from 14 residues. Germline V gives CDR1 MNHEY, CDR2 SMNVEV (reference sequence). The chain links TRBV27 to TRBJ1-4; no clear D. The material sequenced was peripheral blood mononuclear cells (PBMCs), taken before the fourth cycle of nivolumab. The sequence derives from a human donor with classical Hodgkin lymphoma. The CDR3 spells CASKGRATNEKLFF. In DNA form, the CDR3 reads TGTGCCAGCAAAGGGAGAGCAACTAATGAAAAACTGTTTTTT.